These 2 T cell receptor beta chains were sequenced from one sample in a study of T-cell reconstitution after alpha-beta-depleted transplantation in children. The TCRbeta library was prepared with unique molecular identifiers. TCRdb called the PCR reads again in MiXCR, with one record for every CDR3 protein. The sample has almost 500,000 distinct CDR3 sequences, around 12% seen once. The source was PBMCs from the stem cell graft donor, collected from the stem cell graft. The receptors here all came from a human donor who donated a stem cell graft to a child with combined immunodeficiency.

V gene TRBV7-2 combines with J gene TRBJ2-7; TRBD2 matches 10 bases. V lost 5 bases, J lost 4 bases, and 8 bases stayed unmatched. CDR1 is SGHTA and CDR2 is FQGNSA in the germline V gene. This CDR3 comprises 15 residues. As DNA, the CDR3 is TGTGCCAGCAGCCAAGGACTAGCGGACACTTACGAGCAGTACTTC. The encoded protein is CASSQGLADTYEQYF.

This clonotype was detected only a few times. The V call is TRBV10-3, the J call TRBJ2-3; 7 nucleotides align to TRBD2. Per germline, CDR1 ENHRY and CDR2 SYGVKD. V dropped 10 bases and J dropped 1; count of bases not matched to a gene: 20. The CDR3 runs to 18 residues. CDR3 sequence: CATRTSGASPVRTDTQYF. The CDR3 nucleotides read TGTGCCACCAGGACGAGCGGGGCTAGTCCCGTCCGCACAGATACGCAGTATTTT.